Presented here are 19 T cell receptor beta chains from one specimen sequenced in a study of lymphopenia after photon versus proton radiotherapy. Repertoires were generated with immunoSEQ multiplex PCR, while TCRdb's copy carries only in-frame clones and drops some. Of approximately 70,000 clones detected, around 90% appear once; the ten largest clones hold 10% to 15%. The sequenced sample was peripheral blood, obtained from a patient treated with proton-based radiotherapy. The receptors come from a man older than 75 with esophageal cancer.

The CDR3 region is CASSSRSGANVLTF. CDR3 DNA sequence: TGTGCCAGCAGTTCCCGCTCTGGGGCCAACGTCCTGACTTTC. The chain joins TRBV6-6 to TRBJ2-6; D is unclear. Trimming left V 4 bases short and J 0 bases short, with 4 bases between. Germline loops: CDR1 MNHNY, CDR2 SVGAGI (reference sequence). CDR3 length: 14 amino acids.

V usage is TRBV19 and J usage is TRBJ2-1, with 11 positions matching TRBD2. Germline V gene sequence: CDR1 LNHDA, CDR2 SQIVND (reference sequence). Trimming cost V 7 bases and J 3 bases; bases outside gene matches: 5. The CDR3 is 15 residues long. In nucleotides, the CDR3 is TGTGCCAGTACCCTCACTAGCGGGGGCTACAATGAGCAGTTCTTC. This translates into CASTLTSGGYNEQFF. Looking up the rest from reference TRBV19 and TRBJ2-1 gives the full variable domain: DGGITQSPKYLFRKEGQNVTLSCEQNLNHDAMYWYRQDPGQGLRLIYYSQIVNDFQKGDIAEGYSVSREKKESFPLTVTSAQKNPTAFYLCASTLTSGGYNEQFFGPGTRLTVL.

The genes are TRBV10-2 and TRBJ1-6; no firm D call. With 5 bases removed from V and 9 bases from J, the gap between germline ends came to 14 bases. The length of the CDR3 is 14 residues. The germline V gene encodes CDR1 WSHSY and CDR2 SAAADI. The CDR3 reads CASSRNREGSPLHF. The CDR3 nucleotides are TGCGCCAGCAGTAGGAACAGAGAGGGTTCACCCCTCCACTTT.

The chain links TRBV4-3 to TRBJ2-1; a weak D match, TRBD1 (5 bases). Germline values: CDR1 LGHNA, CDR2 YSLEER. Trimming left V 0 bases short and J 1 base short, with 7 bases between. The CDR3 contains 15 residues. The CDR3 nucleotides are TGCGCCAGCAGCCAAGACAGGGTTTCCTACAATGAGCAGTTCTTC. It specifies CASSQDRVSYNEQFF.

V and J are TRBV19 and TRBJ2-1; D gene unclear. The CDR3 totals 12 residues. V gave up 3 bases and J gave up 5 bases, with 5 bases separating them. The germline V gene has CDR1 LNHDA and CDR2 SQIVND (reference sequence). CDR3 region: CASSIRHNEQFF. CDR3 nucleotide sequence: TGTGCCAGTAGTATTCGGCACAATGAGCAGTTCTTC.

This sequence joins TRBV6-5 and TRBJ2-7, with 8 bases identical to TRBD1. The CDR3 totals 15 residues. After removal of 6 bases from V and 2 bases from J, the junction contained 9 bases not matched to a gene. CDR1 MNHEY and CDR2 SVGAGI come from the germline V gene. The CDR3 DNA reads TGTGCCAGCAGCGCGGACAGGGCGCCGACCTACGAGCAGTACTTC. Translation gives CASSADRAPTYEQYF.

The chain is built from TRBV7-2 and TRBJ2-7, with 8 bases matching TRBD2. Germline lookup yields CDR1 SGHTA and CDR2 FQGNSA. The J segment lost 3 bases and the V segment lost 0 bases, leaving 4 bases of the junction unmatched. This CDR3 is 15 amino acids long. CDR3 amino acids: CASSLAGTSNYEQYF. The CDR3 DNA reads TGTGCCAGCAGCTTAGCAGGGACTAGTAACTACGAGCAGTACTTC. Based on the CDR3 plus reference TRBV7-2 and TRBJ2-7, the full variable domain is GAGVSQSPSNKVTEKGKDVELRCDPISGHTALYWYRQSLGQGLEFLIYFQGNSAPDKSGLPSDRFSAERTGGSVSTLTIQRTQQEDSAVYLCASSLAGTSNYEQYFGPGTRLTVT.

This chain links TRBV7-7 with TRBJ2-5; the match to TRBD2 covers 7 bases. J lost 5 bases, V lost 3 bases, and 3 bases had no gene match. The CDR3 runs to 13 residues. Per germline, CDR1 SSHAT and CDR2 FNYEAQ (reference sequence). The DNA for the CDR3 is TGTGCCAGCAGCTTTGGACTAGACGAGACCCAGTACTTC. Its protein product is CASSFGLDETQYF.

This sequence joins TRBV6-6 and TRBJ2-1; 7 bases agree with TRBD2. CDR3 length: 15 amino acids. Germline V lookup: CDR1 MNHNY, CDR2 SVGAGI (reference sequence). Trimming removed 4 bases from V and 2 bases from J; junction bases left unmatched: 5. The CDR3 protein is CASSSMAGAYNEQFF. The DNA for the CDR3 is TGTGCCAGCAGTTCAATGGCGGGAGCCTACAATGAGCAGTTCTTC.

The gene calls are TRBV9 and TRBJ1-4; possibly TRBD1 for D (5 bases). This CDR3 contains 16 residues. V was cut by 4 bases and J by 7 bases, with 20 bases left in between. Germline values: CDR1 SGDLS, CDR2 YYNGEE. CDR3 in amino acids: CASSPGGDGAGEKLFF. In DNA form, the CDR3 reads TGTGCCAGCAGCCCAGGAGGAGATGGGGCGGGTGAAAAACTGTTTTTT. The whole variable domain, filled in from reference TRBV9 and TRBJ1-4, reads DSGVTQTPKHLITATGQRVTLRCSPRSGDLSVYWYQQSLDQGLQFLIQYYNGEERAKGNILERFSAQQFPDLHSELNLSSLELGDSALYFCASSPGGDGAGEKLFFGSGTQLSVL.

The V and J genes are TRBV19 and TRBJ1-2, with unresolved D. The CDR3 is 14 residues long. V was clipped by 2 bases and J by 4 bases, with 11 bases between them. In germline, CDR1 is LNHDA, CDR2 SQIVND (reference sequence). The CDR3 DNA reads as TGTGCCAGTAGTATAAGAAGGCAGCTCTATGGCTACACCTTC. This gives the protein CASSIRRQLYGYTF.

The genes are TRBV18 and TRBJ2-7, with 9 bases aligning to TRBD2. This CDR3 has 15 residues. The V and J ends lost 2 bases and 7 bases, in that order; junction bases with no gene match: 9. Germline V lookup: CDR1 KGHSH, CDR2 LQKENI. This CDR3 reads CASSPSGRIRWEQYF. CDR3 bases: TGTGCCAGCTCACCAAGCGGGAGGATCCGGTGGGAGCAGTACTTC.

The chain joins TRBV18 to TRBJ2-7, with D possibly being TRBD1 (6 bases). Germline V gene lookup returns CDR1 KGHSH and CDR2 LQKENI. This CDR3 is built from 14 residues. V dropped 3 bases and J dropped 6 bases, with 15 bases sitting between them. CDR3 coding DNA: TGTGCCAGCTCACCCTCAGGGGCTTGGGCCGAGCAGTACTTC. Translation: CASSPSGAWAEQYF.

The V call is TRBV10-3, the J call TRBJ1-3, with 8 bases matching TRBD1. CDR3 length: 13 residues. V dropped 10 bases and J dropped 9; count of bases not matched to a gene: 11. Germline V gene data show CDR1 as ENHRY and CDR2 as SYGVKD. The CDR3 loop is CATERGGTGTIYF. The CDR3 DNA reads as TGTGCCACCGAACGGGGGGGGACAGGCACCATATATTTT.

This chain links TRBV19 with TRBJ1-1; 9 positions agree with TRBD1. The ends lost 5 bases at V and 4 bases at J; junction bases unmatched: 5. CDR1 LNHDA and CDR2 SQIVND come from the germline V gene (reference sequence). This CDR3 has 14 residues. The DNA for the CDR3 is TGTGCCAGTAGTGTAACAGGGGGCGTCACTGAAGCTTTCTTT. As protein: CASSVTGGVTEAFF.

The chain is built from TRBV19 and TRBJ1-2, with D hard to call. The CDR3 runs 13 residues. Trimming cost V 3 bases and J 7 bases, with 12 bases left between them. Germline-derived CDR1 and CDR2 are LNHDA and SQIVND (reference sequence). The CDR3 sequence is CASSMAERGGYTF. CDR3 nucleotides: TGTGCCAGTAGTATGGCAGAGCGGGGTGGCTACACCTTC.

V usage is TRBV6-6 and J usage is TRBJ2-7, with D unclear. The germline gives CDR1 MNHNY, CDR2 SVGAGI (reference sequence). There are 13 residues in the CDR3. The V end was cut by 3 bases, the J end by 0 bases, with 6 bases between. The CDR3 DNA sequence: TGTGCCAGCAGTTATTACTCCTCCTACGAGCAGTACTTC. It codes for CASSYYSSYEQYF.

This clone has a handful of counts. Here the CDR3 DNA reads TGCGCCAGCAGGGATAACCAAGAGACCCAGTACTTC. It is translated as CASRDNQETQYF. The chain has TRBV5-1 and TRBJ2-5; no clear D. V dropped 5 bases and J dropped 0 bases, with 5 bases sitting between them. Looked up from germline, CDR1 is SGHRS and CDR2 is YFSETQ. This CDR3 region has 12 residues.

This sequence joins TRBV30 and TRBJ1-2, with 8 bases aligning to TRBD1. J gave up 4 bases and V 4 bases, and 8 bases lay outside the gene matches. From germline, CDR1 is GTSNPN and CDR2 SVGIG (reference sequence). The CDR3 covers 14 residues. The CDR3 here is CAWTNLTGAYGYTF. Written as DNA, the CDR3 is TGTGCCTGGACCAACCTGACAGGGGCCTATGGCTACACCTTC. Complete variable domain (other parts from reference TRBV30 and TRBJ1-2): SQTIHQWPATLVQPVGSPLSLECTVEGTSNPNLYWYRQAAGRGLQLLFYSVGIGQISSEVPQNLSASRPQDRQFILSSKKLLLSDSGFYLCAWTNLTGAYGYTFGSGTRLTVV.